This T cell receptor (beta chain) is drawn from a study of cytomegalovirus exposure and HLA in healthy donors. Germline CDR1 is KGHSH and CDR2 is LQKENI. V lost 5 bases to trimming and J lost 3 bases; unmatched junction nucleotides: 5. The CDR3 contains 15 residues. Vbeta (60) and Jbeta (13) primers were used in the PCR. The table came from immunoSEQ multiplex PCR; TCRdb's copy has only in-frame clones and leaves some out. The sample has around 150,000 clones, roughly 85% seen once. Material for sequencing was PBMCs. The sequence derives from a middle-aged man in good health and CMV-seronegative. The chain combines TRBV18 with TRBJ2-2, with 8 bases matching TRBD1. The CDR3 loop is CASSGQGAYTGELFF. The CDR3 DNA follows: TGTGCCAGCTCAGGGCAGGGGGCCTACACCGGGGAGCTGTTTTTT. The full variable domain, its missing parts supplied by reference TRBV18 and TRBJ2-2, is NAGVMQNPRHLVRRRGQEARLRCSPMKGHSHVYWYRQLPEEGLKFMVYLQKENIIDESGMPKERFSAEFPKEGPSILRIQQVVRGDSAAYFCASSGQGAYTGELFFGEGSRLTVL.